Below are 25 T cell receptor beta chains sequenced from a single sample in a study of T cells in localized non-small cell lung cancer. Libraries were prepared by immunoSEQ multiplex PCR; TCRdb keeps only in-frame clonotypes and omits some of them. Of 75,000 to 95,000 clones detected, 87% appear once; the ten largest clones hold more than 14%. The sample was peripheral blood, taken before any cancer treatment. The receptors derive from a man between 40 and 75 years old with stage I squamous cell lung carcinoma.

Only a few counts were recorded for this clone. The chain joins TRBV5-1 to TRBJ1-5; tentatively, D is TRBD1 (5 bases). The CDR3 length is 15 residues. The V gene's germline CDR1 is SGHRS and CDR2 YFSETQ. V was clipped by 0 bases and J by 2 bases, with 9 bases between them. The CDR3 nucleotides are TGCGCCAGCAGCTTGGCAGGGTTACGCAATCAGCCCCAGCATTTT. It codes for CASSLAGLRNQPQHF.

CDR3 residues: CASSEVGRPDTQYF. The CDR3 DNA reads as TGTGCCAGCAGTGAAGTGGGGAGGCCAGATACGCAGTATTTT. The chain carries TRBV2 and TRBJ2-3, with D perhaps matching TRBD2 (6 bases). The V gene's germline CDR1 is SNHLY and CDR2 FYNNEI. This CDR3 contains 14 residues. Trimming removed 1 base from V and 4 bases from J, with 9 bases in between.

The rearrangement uses TRBV12-5 and TRBJ1-1, with 10 bases matching TRBD1. Germline V gene sequence: CDR1 LGHNT, CDR2 FRNRAP. CDR3 length equals 22 residues. Losses at the gene ends were 3 bases for V and 3 bases for J; bases not matched to a gene: 25. CDR3 in amino acids: CASGFRSPIRGQGGSMDTEAFF. CDR3 nucleotide sequence: TGTGCTAGTGGTTTTCGAAGCCCTATACGTGGACAGGGGGGATCGATGGACACTGAAGCTTTCTTT.

The chain links TRBV6-5 to TRBJ1-2, with D unclear. Trimming cost V 0 bases and J 4 bases, with 12 bases left between them. The CDR3 contains 15 residues. The germline CDR1 and CDR2 sequences are MNHEY and SVGAGI. Here the CDR3 reads CASSYSSSPVYGYTF. The DNA for the CDR3 is TGTGCCAGCAGTTACTCGAGTTCTCCGGTCTATGGCTACACCTTC.

This chain links TRBV27 with TRBJ1-5; no reliable D call. The V end lost 3 bases, the J end lost 6 bases, and 6 bases lay between the germline ends. The germline CDR1 and CDR2 sequences are MNHEY and SMNVEV (reference sequence). This CDR3 is 12 amino acids long. CDR3 nucleotides: TGTGCCAGCAGTTTCTCAGGTCAGCCCCAGCATTTT. It encodes CASSFSGQPQHF.

The V call is TRBV2, the J call TRBJ1-4; D uncertain. CDR1 and CDR2 from the germline V gene are SNHLY and FYNNEI. The CDR3 has 15 residues. Trimming removed 1 base at V and 10 bases at J, with 16 bases between. This CDR3 reads CASSEEAVGGGKLFF. The CDR3 nucleotides are TGTGCCAGCAGTGAAGAGGCAGTGGGCGGAGGAAAACTGTTTTTT.

This sequence joins TRBV10-3 and TRBJ2-5; D is undetermined. CDR3 length equals 13 residues. Trimming took off 7 bases at V and 2 bases at J, with 11 bases between the two ends. Germline V gives CDR1 ENHRY, CDR2 SYGVKD. CDR3 bases: TGTGCCATCACAGTAGCAGCTCAAGAGACCCAGTACTTC. Protein product: CAITVAAQETQYF.

DNA of the CDR3: TGTGCCTGGAAAAATAAGGGACTAGTCCCCTACAATGAGCAGTTCTTC. It codes for CAWKNKGLVPYNEQFF. This chain links TRBV30 with TRBJ2-1; the match to TRBD2 covers 8 bases. The CDR3 consists of 16 residues. The germline gives CDR1 GTSNPN, CDR2 SVGIG (reference sequence). Germline trimming cut 4 bases from V and 2 bases from J; bases unmatched to any gene: 10.

The V call is TRBV7-6, the J call TRBJ1-4; maybe TRBD1 (6 bases). CDR1 is SGHVS and CDR2 is FNYEAQ in the germline V gene. The CDR3 is 15 amino acids. V dropped 5 bases and J dropped 1 base, with 11 bases sitting between them. CDR3 sequence (DNA): TGTGCCAGCAGCGCCGGAGGGGGAACTAATGAAAAACTGTTTTTT. Amino acids: CASSAGGGTNEKLFF. The variable domain in full, completed from reference TRBV7-6 and TRBJ1-4, reads GAGVSQSPRYKVTKRGQDVALRCDPISGHVSLYWYRQALGQGPEFLTYFNYEAQQDKSGLPNDRFSAERPEGSISTLTIQRTEQRDSAMYRCASSAGGGTNEKLFFGSGTQLSVL.

This clone has only a few counts. This chain joins TRBV5-4 and TRBJ2-4; D not certain. The CDR3 sequence is 14 residues long. Germline assignment: CDR1 SGHNT and CDR2 YYREEE (reference sequence). The V end lost 4 bases, the J end lost 0 bases, and 8 bases lay between the germline ends. CDR3 bases: TGTGCCAGCAGCCCTATGCTAGCCAAAAACATTCAGTACTTC. The encoded protein is CASSPMLAKNIQYF. Full variable domain (rest looked up from reference TRBV5-4 and TRBJ2-4): ETGVTQSPTHLIKTRGQQVTLRCSSQSGHNTVSWYQQALGQGPQFIFQYYREEENGRGNFPPRFSGLQFPNYSSELNVNALELDDSALYLCASSPMLAKNIQYFGAGTRLSVL.

The chain combines TRBV27 with TRBJ2-1; perhaps TRBD2 as D (6 bases). The CDR3 has 17 amino acids. V lost 0 bases and J 8 bases, leaving 20 bases between the germline ends. Germline CDR1 reads MNHEY; CDR2 reads SMNVEV (reference sequence). CDR3 in amino acids: CASSLSPDWEVVDEQFF. The CDR3 nucleotides are TGTGCCAGCAGTTTATCACCGGATTGGGAGGTAGTTGATGAGCAGTTCTTC.

This clone was counted a single time. The chain links TRBV7-2 to TRBJ1-2; D is unresolved. V was trimmed by 6 bases and J by 7 bases, leaving 18 bases between them. Per the germline V gene, CDR1 is SGHTA and CDR2 is FQGNSA. The CDR3 contains 14 residues. The CDR3 DNA is TGTGCCAGCAGGCTTGTCTCGAGTCGGTCTGGCTACACCTTC. It specifies CASRLVSSRSGYTF. Filled out from reference TRBV7-2 and TRBJ1-2, the complete variable domain reads GAGVSQSPSNKVTEKGKDVELRCDPISGHTALYWYRQSLGQGLEFLIYFQGNSAPDKSGLPSDRFSAERTGGSVSTLTIQRTQQEDSAVYLCASRLVSSRSGYTFGSGTRLTVV.

Here the CDR3 DNA reads TGTGCCATCAGTGAGTCGGGAGGGGAGGGCACTGAAGCTTTCTTT. Protein sequence: CAISESGGEGTEAFF. V gene TRBV10-3 combines with J gene TRBJ1-1; perhaps TRBD1 as D (5 bases). V lost 0 bases and J lost 4, with 12 bases in between. The CDR3 runs to 15 residues. The germline CDR1 and CDR2 sequences are ENHRY and SYGVKD.

The V gene is TRBV6-1, the J gene TRBJ1-2, with D tentatively TRBD1 (6 bases). Germline values: CDR1 MNHNS, CDR2 SASEGT. V dropped 2 bases and J dropped 8 bases, with 24 bases sitting between them. There are 17 residues in the CDR3. CDR3 in DNA: TGTGCCAGCAGTGAAATCACAACAGGGAGGTTATTTGGGGGCTACACCTTC. This codes for CASSEITTGRLFGGYTF.

The V call is TRBV19, the J call TRBJ1-2; perhaps TRBD1 as D (5 bases). The V and J ends lost 9 bases and 1 base respectively, with 9 bases between them. Germline CDR1 reads LNHDA; CDR2 reads SQIVND (reference sequence). This CDR3 region has 12 residues. The CDR3 bases are TGTGCCAGCAAACAGGTTAACTATGGCTACACCTTC. Protein product: CASKQVNYGYTF.

This clone was seen a handful of times. This rearrangement joins TRBV5-1 to TRBJ1-4; D is undetermined. V gave up 0 bases and J gave up 0 bases, with 6 bases separating them. The CDR3 sequence is 15 residues long. In germline, CDR1 is SGHRS, CDR2 YFSETQ. CDR3 region: CASSLVASTNEKLFF. The CDR3 DNA reads as TGCGCCAGCAGCTTGGTCGCCTCAACTAATGAAAAACTGTTTTTT.

The rearrangement uses TRBV15 and TRBJ1-4; D gene uncertain. The V and J ends lost 0 bases and 7 bases respectively, with 12 bases between them. The CDR3 loop spans 15 amino acids. The germline V gene encodes CDR1 LNHNV and CDR2 YYDKDF (reference sequence). The chain's CDR3 is CATSRDTTAPEKLFF. The CDR3 DNA is TGTGCCACCAGCAGAGATACAACAGCCCCTGAAAAACTGTTTTTT. Full variable domain (remainder filled in from reference TRBV15 and TRBJ1-4): DAMVIQNPRYQVTQFGKPVTLSCSQTLNHNVMYWYQQKSSQAPKLLFHYYDKDFNNEADTPDNFQSRRPNTSFCFLDIRSPGLGDTAMYLCATSRDTTAPEKLFFGSGTQLSVL.

V usage is TRBV10-3 and J usage is TRBJ1-4, with D unclear. The CDR3 is made up of 15 amino acids. The germline gives CDR1 ENHRY, CDR2 SYGVKD. The germline V and J ends were trimmed by 6 bases and 0 bases, with 11 bases remaining between them. For the CDR3, the DNA is TGTGCCATCAGCCCGACCCCAGCAACTAATGAAAAACTGTTTTTT. Translated, it gives CAISPTPATNEKLFF.

The chain has TRBV7-2 and TRBJ1-2; TRBD1 is a possible D gene (5 bases). V was pared by 1 base and J by 3 bases, with 18 bases between. The CDR3 spans 17 residues. Germline V lookup: CDR1 SGHTA, CDR2 FQGNSA. CDR3 region: CASSLGQGRMDDYGYTF. The CDR3 nucleotides read TGTGCCAGCAGCTTAGGGCAGGGTAGGATGGACGACTATGGCTACACCTTC.

The J gene is TRBJ2-7, the V gene TRBV5-1, with 7 positions matching TRBD1. Germline V gene data show CDR1 as SGHRS and CDR2 as YFSETQ. The CDR3 sequence is 13 residues long. Germline trimming cut 0 bases from V and 12 bases from J; bases unmatched to any gene: 9. DNA of the CDR3: TGCGCCAGCAGCTTGGGGGACAGTTCCGAGTCGTACTTC. The encoded protein is CASSLGDSSESYF.

The V call is TRBV7-9, the J call TRBJ2-5, with 8 bases that match TRBD1. The germline V gene encodes CDR1 SEHNR and CDR2 FQNEAQ (reference sequence). V was pared by 4 bases and J by 0 bases, with 4 bases of the junction left unmatched. This CDR3 is built from 15 residues. The CDR3 sequence is CASSSGQANQETQYF. As DNA, the CDR3 is TGTGCCAGCAGCTCGGGACAGGCGAACCAAGAGACCCAGTACTTC.

The table lists this clone with a count of one. This chain links TRBV15 with TRBJ1-3, with D possibly matching TRBD1 (6 bases). The V end lost 0 bases, the J end lost 0 bases, and 18 bases lay between the germline ends. The germline gives CDR1 LNHNV, CDR2 YYDKDF (reference sequence). The CDR3 runs to 19 residues. The CDR3 region has the DNA TGTGCCACCAGCAGAGAGCTGAGGACAGTGCTAATCTCTGGAAACACCATATATTTT. Amino acids: CATSRELRTVLISGNTIYF.

V gene TRBV4-3 combines with J gene TRBJ1-4; TRBD1 is a possible D gene (6 bases). The CDR3 length is 16 residues. CDR1 and CDR2 (germline): LGHNA, YSLEER. V was shortened by 0 bases and J by 7 bases, with 15 bases between the two germline ends. CDR3 in amino acids: CASSQEQGASGEKLFF. The DNA of the CDR3 is TGCGCCAGCAGCCAAGAACAGGGAGCGTCGGGTGAAAAACTGTTTTTT.

The chain joins TRBV6-6 to TRBJ1-1, with D uncertain. The CDR3 covers 14 residues. V lost 0 bases to trimming and J lost 5 bases, with 10 bases between them. The germline V gene has CDR1 MNHNY and CDR2 SVGAGI (reference sequence). The CDR3 coding sequence is TGTGCCAGCAGTTACTCGTCGGGCTCTACTGAAGCTTTCTTT. Translated, it gives CASSYSSGSTEAFF.

This rearrangement joins TRBV5-4 to TRBJ2-3; D possibly corresponds to TRBD1 (6 bases). The germline V gene encodes CDR1 SGHNT and CDR2 YYREEE (reference sequence). The germline V and J ends were trimmed by 0 bases and 0 bases, with 8 bases remaining between them. The CDR3 spans 15 residues. The CDR3 DNA reads TGTGCCAGCAGCTTGGGACAGGTTAGCACAGATACGCAGTATTTT. Its translation is CASSLGQVSTDTQYF.